These T cell receptor beta chains were read from a single sample in a study of T-cell memory formation after mild COVID-19. TCRdb fed the 5' RACE reads into MiXCR, producing one record per CDR3 protein. The table lists 100,000 to 150,000 distinct CDR3 sequences, about 15% of them singletons. Sample: PBMCs or a T cell subset sorted from them (not recorded which). These receptors all stem from a man aged 18 to 29 who had mild COVID-19 (a few samples of this study predate the infection). Cell type and time point are not known. Each CDR3 is given with its conserved first and last residue. The D gene is left open where the match is weak. Part of the rows lack a size; the others show once, few, many or a class for expanded clones.

TRBV19	TRBJ2-4	TRBD1	.	CASSIPGQGGKNIQYF	TGTGCCAGTAGTATCCCGGGACAGGGGGGCAAAAACATTCAGTACTTC
TRBV18	TRBJ2-5	.	many	CASSPGVLETQYF	TGTGCCAGCTCACCAGGAGTTCTGGAGACCCAGTACTTC
TRBV6-6	TRBJ1-2	.	few	CASSYSSEDYGYTF	TGTGCCAGCAGTTACTCTTCCGAAGACTATGGCTACACCTTC
TRBV20-1	TRBJ2-3	.	.	CSARDTGGTDTQYF	TGCAGTGCTAGAGATACGGGGGGCACAGATACGCAGTATTTT
TRBV6-5	TRBJ1-2	TRBD1	few	CASRFLTGSYGYTF	TGTGCCAGCCGGTTTCTGACAGGGAGCTATGGCTACACCTTC
TRBV6-2/TRBV6-3	TRBJ2-5	TRBD2	few	CATRRSGGTGETQYF	TGTGCCACCCGGCGTAGCGGGGGGACGGGGGAGACCCAGTACTTC
TRBV2	TRBJ2-3	TRBD2	few	CASKPGTSSTDTQYF	TGTGCCAGCAAGCCCGGGACTAGCAGCACAGATACGCAGTATTTT
TRBV4-1	TRBJ2-1	.	.	CASSHNSEGYEQFF	TGCGCCAGCAGCCACAACAGCGAGGGCTATGAGCAGTTCTTC
TRBV14	TRBJ2-2	.	.	CASRRTGTTGELFF	TGTGCCAGCAGACGCACAGGGACCACCGGGGAGCTGTTTTTT
TRBV5-1	TRBJ1-1	.	.	CASSEVMNTEAFF	TGCGCCAGCTCTGAGGTCATGAACACTGAAGCTTTCTTT
TRBV5-1	TRBJ2-3	.	.	CASSLELNTQYF	TGCGCCAGCAGCTTGGAGCTCAACACGCAGTATTTT
TRBV10-3	TRBJ2-7	.	.	CAITTGNGYEQYF	TGTGCCATCACTACGGGGAATGGCTACGAGCAGTACTTC
TRBV12-3/TRBV12-4	TRBJ2-1	TRBD1	few	CASSWAPRGRNEQFF	TGTGCCAGCAGTTGGGCACCAAGGGGGCGGAATGAGCAGTTCTTC
TRBV27	TRBJ1-1	.	few	CASSADGPNTEAFF	TGTGCCAGCAGTGCGGATGGGCCGAACACTGAAGCTTTCTTT
TRBV20-1	TRBJ2-1	.	many	CSARTGISSGEQFF	TGCAGTGCTAGAACCGGGATATCCTCGGGTGAGCAGTTCTTC
TRBV2	TRBJ1-1	.	.	CASSEYGTEAFF	TGTGCCAGCAGTGAATACGGCACTGAAGCTTTCTTT
TRBV27	TRBJ1-6	.	few	CASSFNGADSPLHF	TGTGCCAGCAGTTTTAATGGGGCAGATTCACCCCTCCACTTT
TRBV29-1	TRBJ2-3	.	few	CSVRRAWDTDTQYF	TGCAGCGTTCGAAGGGCTTGGGACACAGATACGCAGTATTTT
TRBV3-1	TRBJ1-1	TRBD1	few	CASSQDHFKGANTEAFF	TGTGCCAGCAGCCAAGATCACTTTAAGGGGGCGAACACTGAAGCTTTCTTT
TRBV6-6	TRBJ1-2	.	few	CATTQGSNYGYTF	TGTGCCACTACACAGGGTTCTAACTATGGCTACACCTTC
TRBV7-2	TRBJ1-4	TRBD1	.	CASSSRGQQKLFF	TGTGCCAGCAGCTCAAGGGGACAGCAAAAACTGTTTTTT
TRBV7-9	TRBJ2-3	.	many	CASSGRGSTDTQYF	TGTGCCAGCAGTGGTCGGGGGAGCACAGATACGCAGTATTTT
TRBV18	TRBJ2-1	.	few	CASSPVDSDNEQFF	TGTGCCAGCTCACCAGTGGACAGCGACAATGAGCAGTTCTTC
TRBV7-2	TRBJ2-3	.	.	CASSLYGVGSTDTQYF	TGTGCCAGCAGCTTATATGGGGTCGGAAGCACAGATACGCAGTATTTT
TRBV21-1	TRBJ2-1	.	few	CAGEWERGF	TGTGCCGGGGAATGGGAGCGGGGGTTC
TRBV7-4	TRBJ1-4	TRBD1	.	CASSSSPGTGEEKLFF	TGTGCCAGCAGCTCTAGCCCCGGGACAGGGGAAGAAAAACTGTTTTTT
TRBV18	TRBJ1-1	.	few	CASSLPSWMNTEAFF	TGTGCCAGCTCACTCCCGTCGTGGATGAACACTGAAGCTTTCTTT
TRBV2	TRBJ1-5	.	many	CASSATGNDQPQHF	TGTGCCAGCAGTGCTACAGGAAATGATCAGCCCCAGCATTTT
TRBV5-1	TRBJ2-5	.	many	CASSPLGVQETQYF	TGCGCCAGCAGCCCCCTTGGGGTCCAAGAGACCCAGTACTTC
TRBV6-5	TRBJ2-3	.	many	CASSPGVDTQYF	TGTGCCAGCAGCCCCGGGGTTGATACGCAGTATTTT
TRBV7-2	TRBJ2-6	.	few	CASSELSGANVLTF	TGTGCCAGCAGCGAACTATCTGGGGCCAACGTCCTGACTTTC
TRBV25-1	TRBJ2-1	TRBD1	few	CASSDWTGSYNEQFF	TGTGCCAGCAGTGATTGGACAGGCTCCTACAATGAGCAGTTCTTC
TRBV6-5	TRBJ1-5	TRBD1	.	CASSSRTGQGGQPQHF	TGTGCCAGCAGTTCAAGGACAGGACAAGGGGGTCAGCCCCAGCATTTT
TRBV7-2	TRBJ1-2	TRBD1	few	CASSLNEGAYGYTF	TGTGCCAGCAGCTTAAATGAGGGGGCGTACGGCTACACCTTC
TRBV7-2	TRBJ2-1	.	.	CASSTLASVRGEQFF	TGTGCCAGCAGCACCTTAGCGAGCGTTAGGGGTGAGCAGTTCTTC
TRBV20-1	TRBJ1-1	.	.	CSAETTGDMNTEAFF	TGCAGTGCTGAAACGACAGGAGATATGAACACTGAAGCTTTCTTT